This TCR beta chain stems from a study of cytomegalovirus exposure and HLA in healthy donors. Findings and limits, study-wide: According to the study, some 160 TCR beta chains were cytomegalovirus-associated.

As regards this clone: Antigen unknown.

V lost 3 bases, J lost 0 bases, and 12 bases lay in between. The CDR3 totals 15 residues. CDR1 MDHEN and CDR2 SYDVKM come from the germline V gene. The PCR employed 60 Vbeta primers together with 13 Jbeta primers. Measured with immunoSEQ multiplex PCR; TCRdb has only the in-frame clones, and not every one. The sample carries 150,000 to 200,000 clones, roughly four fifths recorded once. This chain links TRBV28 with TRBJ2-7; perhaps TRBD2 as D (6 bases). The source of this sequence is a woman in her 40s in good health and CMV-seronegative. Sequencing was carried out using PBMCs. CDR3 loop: CASSLWDGGSYEQYF. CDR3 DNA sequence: TGTGCCAGCAGTTTGTGGGACGGGGGCTCCTACGAGCAGTACTTC.